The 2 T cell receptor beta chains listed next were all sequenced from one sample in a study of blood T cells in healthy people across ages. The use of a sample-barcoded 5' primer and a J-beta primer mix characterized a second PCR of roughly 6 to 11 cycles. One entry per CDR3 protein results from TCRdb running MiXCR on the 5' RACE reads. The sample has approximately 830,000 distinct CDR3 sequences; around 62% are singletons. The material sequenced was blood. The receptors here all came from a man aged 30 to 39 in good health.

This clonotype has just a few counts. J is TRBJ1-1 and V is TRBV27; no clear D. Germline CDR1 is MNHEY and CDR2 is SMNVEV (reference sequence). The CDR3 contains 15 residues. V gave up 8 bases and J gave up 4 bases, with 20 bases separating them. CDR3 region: CASRSKGPPGTEAFF. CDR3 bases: TGTGCCAGCCGGTCGAAAGGGCCGCCAGGCACTGAAGCTTTCTTT.

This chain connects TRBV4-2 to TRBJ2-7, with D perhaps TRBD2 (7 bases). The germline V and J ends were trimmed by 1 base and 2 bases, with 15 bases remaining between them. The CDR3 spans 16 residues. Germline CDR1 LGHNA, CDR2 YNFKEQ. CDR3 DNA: TGTGCCAGCAGCCAAGTGGAGGGGGGGTCCGCCTACGAGCAGTACTTC. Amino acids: CASSQVEGGSAYEQYF.